This TCR beta chain was captured in a study of blood T cell repertoires in COVID-19. At the level of the study: Sites across the United States, Italy and Spain contributed samples from acute and convalescent COVID-19. In each case, the material was cDNA or gDNA derived from T cells, B-cell-depleted T cells, or PBMCs.

This CDR3 spans 15 amino acids. V was cut by 3 bases and J by 0 bases, with 12 bases left in between. CDR1 is GTSNPN and CDR2 is SVGIG in the germline V gene (reference sequence). Methods used by the authors: Cell counts per sample came from amplifying reference gene primers. Sequenced by immunoSEQ multiplex PCR; TCRdb stores in-frame clones only, minus some. V, J and clone size were drawn from that table, and D and trimming were deduced from the DNA. The sample consists of approximately 160,000 clones, around 85% of them appearing once. The sequenced sample was peripheral blood. This receptor was identified in a man in his sixties who had recovered from COVID-19. The V gene is TRBV30, the J gene TRBJ1-3; tentatively, D is TRBD1 (6 bases). CDR3 coding DNA: TGTGCCTGGAGCGAAGGGGGTGCCTCTGGAAACACCATATATTTT. Its protein product is CAWSEGGASGNTIYF.